Sequencing of this TCR beta chain was carried out in a study of blood T cells in healthy people across ages. Whole-study findings and limits: A greater number of naive CD4+ cells and higher diversity distinguished long-lived donors from aged donors. TCR beta diversity per million T cells fell roughly linearly with age.

The second PCR ran about 7 to 12 cycles with a sample-barcoded 5' primer and J-beta primers. The yield of each sample was at least 2.5 million CDR3-containing paired-end reads. A single record per CDR3 protein comes from TCRdb applying MiXCR to the 5' RACE reads. The table records over 1,500,000 distinct CDR3 sequences, around 42% of them present only once. Comment on this clonotype: The antigen is not known.

Between the trimmed V and J ends, which lost 0 bases and 3 bases, there was a span of 23 bases. Germline lookup yields CDR1 LGHNA and CDR2 YSLEER. This CDR3 has 19 residues. This chain links TRBV4-3 with TRBJ1-1, with D possibly being TRBD1 (6 bases). The clonotype was recovered from a human donor in good health. What was sequenced was blood. CDR3 DNA: TGCGCCAGCAGCCAAGAGCGGGGTGGTCAGGGGAGGATGGACACTGAAGCTTTCTTT. Its translation is CASSQERGGQGRMDTEAFF.